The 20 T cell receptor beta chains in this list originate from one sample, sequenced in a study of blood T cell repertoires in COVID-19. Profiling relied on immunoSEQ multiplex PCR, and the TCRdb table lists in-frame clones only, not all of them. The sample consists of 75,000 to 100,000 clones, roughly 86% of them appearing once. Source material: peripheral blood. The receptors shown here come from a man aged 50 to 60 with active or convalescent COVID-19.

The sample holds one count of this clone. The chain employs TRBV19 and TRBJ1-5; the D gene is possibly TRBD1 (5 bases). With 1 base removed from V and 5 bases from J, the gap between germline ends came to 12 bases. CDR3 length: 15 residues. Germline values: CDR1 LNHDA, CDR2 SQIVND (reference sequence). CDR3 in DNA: TGTGCCAGTAGTATAGGGGCAGGGCTGGATCAGCCCCAGCATTTT. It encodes CASSIGAGLDQPQHF.

CDR3 sequence: CASSLAYIARQGDTQYF. CDR3 bases: TGCGCCAGCAGCTTGGCCTATATAGCTAGACAGGGGGATACGCAGTATTTT. The chain recombines TRBV5-1 with TRBJ2-3; 8 positions match TRBD1. With V trimmed by 0 bases and J by 6 bases, 12 bases remained unmatched. The length of the CDR3 is 17 residues. CDR1 is SGHRS and CDR2 is YFSETQ in the germline V gene.

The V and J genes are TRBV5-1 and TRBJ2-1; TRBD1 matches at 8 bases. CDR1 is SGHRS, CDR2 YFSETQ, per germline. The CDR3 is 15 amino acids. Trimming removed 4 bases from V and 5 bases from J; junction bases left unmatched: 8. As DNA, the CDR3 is TGCGCCAGCAGCGAAACAGGGGGTCGCGACAATGAGCAGTTCTTC. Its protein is CASSETGGRDNEQFF.

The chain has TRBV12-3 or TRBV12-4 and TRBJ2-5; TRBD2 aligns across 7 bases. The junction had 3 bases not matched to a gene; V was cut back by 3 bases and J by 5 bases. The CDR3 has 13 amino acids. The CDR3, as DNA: TGTGCCAGCAGTTTGTGGGGAGGGGAGACCCAGTACTTC. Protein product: CASSLWGGETQYF.

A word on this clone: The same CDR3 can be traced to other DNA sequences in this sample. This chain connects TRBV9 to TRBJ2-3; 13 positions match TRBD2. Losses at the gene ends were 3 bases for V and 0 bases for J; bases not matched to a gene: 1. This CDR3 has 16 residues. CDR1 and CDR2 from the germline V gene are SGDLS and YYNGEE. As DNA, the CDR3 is TGTGCCAGCAGCGCACTAGCGGGGGGGAGCACAGATACGCAGTATTTT. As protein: CASSALAGGSTDTQYF.

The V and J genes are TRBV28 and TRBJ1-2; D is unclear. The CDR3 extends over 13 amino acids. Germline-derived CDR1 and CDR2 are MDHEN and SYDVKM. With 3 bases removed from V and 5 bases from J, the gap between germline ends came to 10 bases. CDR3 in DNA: TGTGCCAGCAGTTTCGGCGGCTTATATGGCTACACCTTC. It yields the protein CASSFGGLYGYTF.

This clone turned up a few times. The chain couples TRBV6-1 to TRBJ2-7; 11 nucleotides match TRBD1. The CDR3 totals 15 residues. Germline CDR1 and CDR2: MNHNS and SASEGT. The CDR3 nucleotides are TGTGCCAGCAGTGAGGGACAGGGGGGATCCTCCGAGCAGTACGTC. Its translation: CASSEGQGGSSEQYV.

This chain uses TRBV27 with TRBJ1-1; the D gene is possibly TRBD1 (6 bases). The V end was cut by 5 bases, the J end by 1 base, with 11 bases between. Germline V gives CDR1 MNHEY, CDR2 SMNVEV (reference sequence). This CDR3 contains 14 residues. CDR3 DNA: TGTGCCAGCAGTCTTGAACAGGGGAACACTGAAGCTTTCTTT. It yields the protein CASSLEQGNTEAFF.

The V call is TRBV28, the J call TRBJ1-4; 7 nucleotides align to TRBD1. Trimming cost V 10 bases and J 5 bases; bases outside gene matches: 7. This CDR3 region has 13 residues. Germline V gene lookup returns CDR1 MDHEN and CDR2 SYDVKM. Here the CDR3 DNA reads TGTGCCACCTGGGACAGTCGAAATGAAAAACTGTTTTTT. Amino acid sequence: CATWDSRNEKLFF.

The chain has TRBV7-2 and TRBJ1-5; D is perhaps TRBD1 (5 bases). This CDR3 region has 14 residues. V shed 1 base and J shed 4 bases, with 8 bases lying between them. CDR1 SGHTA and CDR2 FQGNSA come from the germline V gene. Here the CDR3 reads CASSLGKGNQPQHF. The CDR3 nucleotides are TGTGCCAGCAGCTTAGGCAAGGGGAATCAGCCCCAGCATTTT.

Here the CDR3 DNA reads TGTGCCAGCACCAAACAAGGGGGGGCAAGCACAGATACGCAGTATTTT. The encoded protein is CASTKQGGASTDTQYF. V gene TRBV27 combines with J gene TRBJ2-3; a possible D gene is TRBD2 (7 bases). The CDR3 totals 16 residues. Looked up from germline, CDR1 is MNHEY and CDR2 is SMNVEV (reference sequence). The V gene lost 7 bases and the J gene lost 0 bases, with 17 bases spanning the gap.

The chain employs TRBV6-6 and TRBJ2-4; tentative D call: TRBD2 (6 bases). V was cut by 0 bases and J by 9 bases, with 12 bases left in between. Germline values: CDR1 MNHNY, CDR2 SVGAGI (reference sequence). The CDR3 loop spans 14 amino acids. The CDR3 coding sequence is TGTGCCAGCAGTTACTCGGGGGGAGAGAGCATTCAGTACTTC. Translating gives CASSYSGGESIQYF.

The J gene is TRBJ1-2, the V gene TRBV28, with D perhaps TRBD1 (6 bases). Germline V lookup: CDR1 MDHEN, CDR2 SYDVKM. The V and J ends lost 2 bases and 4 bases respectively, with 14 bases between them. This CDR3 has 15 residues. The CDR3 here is CASSLGGGESYGYTF. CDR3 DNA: TGTGCCAGCAGTTTAGGGGGGGGCGAGAGCTATGGCTACACCTTC.

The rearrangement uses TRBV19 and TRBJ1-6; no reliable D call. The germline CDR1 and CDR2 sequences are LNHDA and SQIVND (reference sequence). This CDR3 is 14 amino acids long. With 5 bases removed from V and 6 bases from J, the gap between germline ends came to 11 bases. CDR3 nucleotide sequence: TGTGCCAGTAGTGATAGCGGTGGTAATTCACCCCTCCACTTT. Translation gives CASSDSGGNSPLHF.

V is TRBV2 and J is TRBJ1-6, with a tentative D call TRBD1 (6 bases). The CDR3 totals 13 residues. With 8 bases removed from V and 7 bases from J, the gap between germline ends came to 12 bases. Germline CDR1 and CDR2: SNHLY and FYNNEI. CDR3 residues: CASSRDTNSPLHF. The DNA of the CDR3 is TGTGCCAGCTCCCGGGACACAAATTCACCCCTCCACTTT.

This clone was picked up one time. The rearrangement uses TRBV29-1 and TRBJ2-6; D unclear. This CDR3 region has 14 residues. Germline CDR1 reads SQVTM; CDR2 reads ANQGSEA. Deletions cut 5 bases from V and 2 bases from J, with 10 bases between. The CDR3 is CSVSSAAGANVLTF. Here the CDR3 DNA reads TGCAGCGTTTCATCTGCAGCTGGGGCCAACGTCCTGACTTTC.

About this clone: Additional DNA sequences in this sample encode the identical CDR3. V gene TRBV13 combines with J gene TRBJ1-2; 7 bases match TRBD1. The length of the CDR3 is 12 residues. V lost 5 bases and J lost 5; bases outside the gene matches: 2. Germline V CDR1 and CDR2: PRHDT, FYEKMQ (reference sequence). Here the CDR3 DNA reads TGTGCCAGCAGCAGCAGGGGGTATGGCTACACCTTC. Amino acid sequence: CASSSRGYGYTF.

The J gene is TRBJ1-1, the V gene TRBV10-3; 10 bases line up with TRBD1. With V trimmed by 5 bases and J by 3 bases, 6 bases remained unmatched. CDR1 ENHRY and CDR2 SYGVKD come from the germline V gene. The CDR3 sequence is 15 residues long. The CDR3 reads CAISTWTGGDTEAFF. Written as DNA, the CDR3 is TGTGCCATCAGTACCTGGACAGGGGGGGACACTGAAGCTTTCTTT.

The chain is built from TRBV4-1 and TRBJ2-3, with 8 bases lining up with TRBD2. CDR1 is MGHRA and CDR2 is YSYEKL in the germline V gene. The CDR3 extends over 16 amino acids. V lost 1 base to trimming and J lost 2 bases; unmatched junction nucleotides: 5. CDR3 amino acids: CASSQVISGATDTQYF. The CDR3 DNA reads TGCGCCAGCAGCCAAGTTATTAGCGGGGCCACAGATACGCAGTATTTT.

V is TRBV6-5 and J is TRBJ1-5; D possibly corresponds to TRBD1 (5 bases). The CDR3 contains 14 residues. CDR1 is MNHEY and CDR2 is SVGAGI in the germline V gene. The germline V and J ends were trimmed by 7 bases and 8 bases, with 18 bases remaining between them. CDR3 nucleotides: TGTGCCAGCACCGTGACAGAGGATGTTGAGCCCCAGCATTTT. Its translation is CASTVTEDVEPQHF.